This TCR beta chain was documented in a study of a mutant IDH1 vaccine in newly diagnosed glioma. Study in general: Treated individuals were about 62% male and around 40% female, averaging about 37 years of age. General observations from the study: The occurrence of vaccine-induced immune responses was seen in 90% to 95% of patients.

Germline V CDR1 and CDR2: MNHEY, SMNVEV (reference sequence). CDR3 length equals 12 residues. V dropped 5 bases and J dropped 4 bases, with 9 bases sitting between them. For this clone: No antigen is known for it.

Time point given: baseline, week 1 (first vaccination visit). The sample's treatment: pre-vaccination baseline after standard-of-care therapy. Profiled with immunoSEQ multiplex PCR; TCRdb holds only in-frame clones, not every one. In the table there are some 50,000 clones, roughly 90% of which are singletons. The rearrangement links TRBV27 to TRBJ2-7; maybe TRBD2 (5 bases). The specimen was PBMCs, collected from a glioma patient treated with radiotherapy, temozolomide or both. The receptor was isolated from a middle-aged man with glioma. The CDR3 region is CASSNTRYEQYF. The CDR3 region has the DNA TGTGCCAGCAGTAACACTAGATACGAGCAGTACTTC.